The 13 T cell receptor beta chains listed next were all sequenced from one sample in a study of blood T cell repertoires in COVID-19. Repertoires were generated with immunoSEQ multiplex PCR, while TCRdb's copy carries only in-frame clones and drops some. This sample has roughly 250,000 clones, with roughly 79% found just once. Sequencing was done on a sample of peripheral blood. The source is a woman over 75 with acute or convalescent COVID-19.

V gene TRBV29-1 combines with J gene TRBJ2-2, with 7 bases fitting TRBD2. The CDR3 runs 15 residues. V gave up 5 bases and J gave up 3 bases; unmatched junction bases: 9. CDR1 SQVTM and CDR2 ANQGSEA come from the germline V gene. In DNA, the CDR3 is TGCAGCGTTAGGACTAGTCGGTCTGACACCGGGGAGCTGTTTTTT. Encoded protein: CSVRTSRSDTGELFF.

The chain uses TRBV7-2 and TRBJ2-1; possibly TRBD1 for D (6 bases). The ends were cut back, 3 bases at V and 9 bases at J, with 12 bases in the middle. CDR1 is SGHTA, CDR2 FQGNSA, per germline. The length of the CDR3 is 13 residues. This CDR3 reads CASSLTPGAEQFF. DNA of the CDR3: TGTGCCAGCAGCTTGACCCCAGGGGCTGAGCAGTTCTTC.

The chain links TRBV15 to TRBJ2-1; 9 bases align to TRBD1. This CDR3 has 17 residues. CDR1 is LNHNV, CDR2 YYDKDF, per germline (reference sequence). V trimming: 1 base; J trimming: 6 bases; junction bases outside the gene matches: 10. This CDR3 is CATSRGTGTGPFNEQFF. CDR3 bases: TGTGCCACCAGCAGAGGAACCGGGACAGGGCCTTTCAATGAGCAGTTCTTC. Full variable domain (remainder filled in from reference TRBV15 and TRBJ2-1): DAMVIQNPRYQVTQFGKPVTLSCSQTLNHNVMYWYQQKSSQAPKLLFHYYDKDFNNEADTPDNFQSRRPNTSFCFLDIRSPGLGDTAMYLCATSRGTGTGPFNEQFFGPGTRLTVL.

This chain's CDR3 is CASQTGPDGYTF. CDR3 sequence (DNA): TGTGCCAGTCAGACAGGGCCCGATGGCTACACCTTC. The chain employs TRBV9 and TRBJ1-2; 7 nucleotides match TRBD1. With V trimmed by 8 bases and J by 6 bases, 7 bases remained unmatched. CDR3 length equals 12 residues. The germline V gene encodes CDR1 SGDLS and CDR2 YYNGEE.

This chain uses TRBV21-1 with TRBJ1-6; the table's D gene call, TRBD1, was not cross checked with the DNA. TRBV21-1 is a documented pseudogene. CDR3 length: 17 amino acids. CDR3 in amino acids: CASRPGQGVVADSPLHF. DNA for the CDR3: TGTGCCAGCAGGCCGGGACAGGGAGTGGTAGCTGATTCACCCCTCCACTTT.

The rearrangement joins TRBV18 to TRBJ1-1; the D gene is possibly TRBD1 (6 bases). Germline CDR1 reads KGHSH; CDR2 reads LQKENI. Trimming took 1 base from V and 0 from J, leaving 12 bases between them. The CDR3 spans 16 residues. The CDR3 nucleotides are TGTGCCAGCTCACCACTACAGGGATATTTGAACACTGAAGCTTTCTTT. It is translated as CASSPLQGYLNTEAFF.

This sequence joins TRBV18 and TRBJ2-7; D uncertain. From germline, CDR1 is KGHSH and CDR2 LQKENI. Between the trimmed V and J ends, which lost 2 bases and 2 bases, there was a span of 10 bases. The CDR3 has 14 amino acids. CDR3 nucleotides: TGTGCCAGCTCACCATCTCGGGTCGCCTACGAGCAGTACTTC. The encoded protein is CASSPSRVAYEQYF. The entire variable domain, with the rest obtained from reference TRBV18 and TRBJ2-7, is as follows: NAGVMQNPRHLVRRRGQEARLRCSPMKGHSHVYWYRQLPEEGLKFMVYLQKENIIDESGMPKERFSAEFPKEGPSILRIQQVVRGDSAAYFCASSPSRVAYEQYFGPGTRLTVT.

The chain joins TRBV13 to TRBJ1-1, with a possible D match to TRBD1 (6 bases). Germline assignment: CDR1 PRHDT and CDR2 FYEKMQ (reference sequence). CDR3 size: 13 residues. V lost 8 bases and J 1 base, leaving 11 bases between the germline ends. CDR3 in DNA: TGTGCCAGCTCGGGGGGCCGGAACACTGAAGCTTTCTTT. Encoded protein: CASSGGRNTEAFF.

The chain employs TRBV5-1 and TRBJ2-5; a weak D match, TRBD2 (5 bases). Germline loops: CDR1 SGHRS, CDR2 YFSETQ. Trimming cost V 2 bases and J 5 bases, with 16 bases left between them. The CDR3 spans 15 residues. In DNA, the CDR3 is TGCGCCAGCAGCTTCGGACTGCTCGGCGTCGAGACCCAGTACTTC. It codes for CASSFGLLGVETQYF. Supplemented by reference TRBV5-1 and TRBJ2-5, the full variable domain reads KAGVTQTPRYLIKTRGQQVTLSCSPISGHRSVSWYQQTPGQGLQFLFEYFSETQRNKGNFPGRFSGRQFSNSRSEMNVSTLELGDSALYLCASSFGLLGVETQYFGPGTRLLVL.

This rearrangement joins TRBV5-8 to TRBJ2-4, with D unresolved. Between the trimmed V and J ends, which lost 0 bases and 5 bases, there was a span of 15 bases. Germline CDR1 is SGHTS and CDR2 is YDEGEE. This CDR3 contains 16 residues. CDR3 in amino acids: CASSLALAASENIQYF. As DNA, the CDR3 is TGTGCCAGCAGCTTGGCCTTGGCGGCCTCGGAAAACATTCAGTACTTC.

The chain has TRBV20-1 and TRBJ2-7; D not resolved. CDR1 is DFQATT, CDR2 SNEGSKA, per germline (reference sequence). V was pared by 3 bases and J by 0 bases, with 6 bases between. This CDR3 region has 12 residues. This CDR3 is CSASYSSYEQYF. For the CDR3, the DNA is TGCAGTGCTAGTTACAGCTCCTACGAGCAGTACTTC.

This clone was found a few times. The rearrangement links TRBV4-3 to TRBJ1-2, with D perhaps TRBD1 (5 bases). Germline lookup yields CDR1 LGHNA and CDR2 YSLEER. The CDR3 runs 15 residues. The V gene lost 4 bases and the J gene lost 0 bases, with 12 bases spanning the gap. The CDR3: CASSRIRQTNYGYTF. The CDR3 nucleotides read TGCGCCAGCAGCCGAATCAGACAGACTAACTATGGCTACACCTTC.

The rearrangement links TRBV18 to TRBJ1-6; tentatively, D is TRBD1 (6 bases). The length of the CDR3 is 16 residues. Trimming took off 8 bases at V and 7 bases at J, with 21 bases between the two ends. Germline CDR1 is KGHSH and CDR2 is LQKENI. In DNA, the CDR3 is TGTGCCAGCAGTCAAAACCGGGACAAGGGAAATTCACCCCTCCACTTT. The encoded protein is CASSQNRDKGNSPLHF.